These T cell receptor beta chains were read from a single sample in a study of chronic HIV infection and antiretroviral therapy. One entry per CDR3 protein results from TCRdb running MiXCR on the 5' RACE reads. This repertoire shows about 38,000 distinct CDR3 sequences, 7.5% to 9% found once; its top ten account for 2.9%. What was sequenced was peripheral blood. Receptor source: an adult who had HIV and had not received antiretroviral therapy, or was an uninfected healthy control (not recorded which). The CDR3 runs from the conserved cysteine through the conserved F or W. The D gene is left open where the match is weak. Size is stated for part of the rows, as once, few or many counts, or as a class when the clone is expanded.

v_gene	d_gene	abundance	j_gene	CDR3nt	CDR3aa
TRBV15	-	many	TRBJ1-2	TGTGCCACCAGCAACTCAACGGACAGATTTAACTATGGCTACACCTTC	CATSNSTDRFNYGYTF
TRBV5-1	-	many	TRBJ2-5	TGCGCCAGCAGCTTGGGCGCCAGACCCCAAGAGACCCAGTACTTC	CASSLGARPQETQYF
TRBV4-3	TRBD1	-	TRBJ1-3	TGCGCCAGCAGCCAAGGGGACAGGGACTCTGGAAACACCATATATTTT	CASSQGDRDSGNTIYF
TRBV2	TRBD2	-	TRBJ2-3	TGTGCCAGCAGACGCGGAGCGGGGCGCGGAGATACGCAGTATTTT	CASRRGAGRGDTQYF
TRBV28	TRBD1	-	TRBJ2-2	TGTGCCAGCAGAGGGACAGGGGTCCTCGACACCGGGGAGCTGTTTTTT	CASRGTGVLDTGELFF
TRBV12-3/TRBV12-4	TRBD1	many	TRBJ2-2	TGTGCCAGCAGTCTCCTCCGGGGGACAGGGAGGGCCGGGGAGCTGTTTTTT	CASSLLRGTGRAGELFF
TRBV12-2	-	many	TRBJ1-5	TGTGCAAGTCGCCCTTGCGGACAGCCCCAGCATTTT	CASRPCGQPQHF
TRBV2	-	few	TRBJ2-2	TGTGCCAGCATAAAGGGGGCGAACACCGGGGAGCTGTTTTTT	CASIKGANTGELFF
TRBV7-9	-	-	TRBJ1-5	TGTGCCAGCAGCTTACTGGGGGAGCCCCAGCATTTT	CASSLLGEPQHF
TRBV20-1	-	-	TRBJ1-4	TGCAGTGCTAGGAAGATTAATGAAAAACTGTTTTTT	CSARKINEKLFF
TRBV12-3/TRBV12-4	TRBD2	many	TRBJ2-1	TGTGCCAGCAGGGTCCGGGGGGGAGAATACAATGAGCAGTTCTTC	CASRVRGGEYNEQFF
TRBV4-3	TRBD2	many	TRBJ2-1	TGCGCCAGCAGCCAAGGGCTAGCGGGGTCCTACAATGAGCAGTTCTTC	CASSQGLAGSYNEQFF
TRBV6-4	-	medium-sized	TRBJ2-3	TGTGCCAGCAGTGAACAGGGCACAGATACGCAGTATTTT	CASSEQGTDTQYF
TRBV5-1	-	many	TRBJ2-5	TGCGCCAGCAGCTTGATTCCCGGGGAACAAGAGACCCAGTACTTC	CASSLIPGEQETQYF
TRBV29-1	-	many	TRBJ1-2	TGCAGCGTTGATCCGGGGGCCGGTGGCTACACCTTC	CSVDPGAGGYTF
TRBV20-1	TRBD2	-	TRBJ2-3	TGCAGTGCTAGAGAGGGGACTAGGGCGGTGTTT	CSAREGTRAVF
TRBV28	TRBD2	many	TRBJ2-7	TGTGCCAGCAGTTACGGGAGGGACGAGCAGTACTTC	CASSYGRDEQYF
TRBV6-6	-	-	TRBJ1-1	TGTGCCAGCAGTTACTCTGGTTTGCAGGAAGCTTTCTTT	CASSYSGLQEAFF
TRBV28	TRBD1	few	TRBJ1-2	TGTGCCAGCAGTTCCGGGACAGACTATTATGGCTACACCTTC	CASSSGTDYYGYTF
TRBV10-3	-	-	TRBJ2-1	TGTGCCATCAAAAACCCGGGTGAGCAGTTCTTC	CAIKNPGEQFF
TRBV29-1	-	-	TRBJ1-1	TGCAGCGTTGAAAGGGTAGACACTGAAGCTTTCTTT	CSVERVDTEAFF
TRBV20-1	-	few	TRBJ1-1	TGCAGTGCTAGAAGTACGCTCCAGGGGGCTTTCTTT	CSARSTLQGAFF
TRBV29-1	-	-	TRBJ2-5	TGCAGCGTTGAAGATGGGCAGAACCAAGAGACCCAGTACTTC	CSVEDGQNQETQYF
TRBV28	TRBD1	few	TRBJ2-4	TGTGCCAGCAGGGGGACAGGAAAATTAGCCAAAAACATTCAGTACTTC	CASRGTGKLAKNIQYF
TRBV20-1	TRBD1	-	TRBJ1-5	TGCAGTGCAAGGGACAGGTTGGGGGATCAGCCCCAGCATTTT	CSARDRLGDQPQHF
TRBV5-5	-	many	TRBJ1-5	TGTGCCAGCAGCTTGATTTCCTCGGCGGGGCAGCCCCAGCATTTT	CASSLISSAGQPQHF
TRBV28	-	many	TRBJ1-1	TGTGCCAGCAAAAACCTCGATTGGGCTTTCTTT	CASKNLDWAFF
TRBV5-5	-	few	TRBJ1-3	TGTGCCAGCAGCTTTGAGGATATTTTGGGGGGAATATCTTCTGGAAACACCATATATTTT	CASSFEDILGGISSGNTIYF
TRBV6-2/TRBV6-3	-	-	TRBJ2-1	TGTGCCAGCAGCCGTACGTCATCACACAATGAGCAGTTCTTC	CASSRTSSHNEQFF
TRBV4-1	TRBD1	-	TRBJ2-7	TGCGCCAGCAGCCTAAGGGGGCCGAGCGAGCAGTACTTC	CASSLRGPSEQYF
TRBV20-1	TRBD2	many	TRBJ2-3	TGCAGTGCTGTGACTAGCGGGGCCCCGCGGACAGATACGCAGTATTTT	CSAVTSGAPRTDTQYF
TRBV29-1	-	many	TRBJ2-7	TGCAGCGTTGAAGTGGGACTTGCGACACGGGAGCAGTACTTC	CSVEVGLATREQYF
TRBV4-1	-	-	TRBJ2-1	TGCGCCAGCAGCCAAAACGCGTACAATGAGCAGTTCTTC	CASSQNAYNEQFF
TRBV3-1	TRBD1	many	TRBJ2-7	TGTGCCAGCAGCCGAAGGGGGACAGGGGCCATGGACGAGCAGTACTTC	CASSRRGTGAMDEQYF
TRBV2	TRBD1	-	TRBJ2-7	TGTGCCAGCAGTGCCGGGACAGGGGCCATCTTCTTC	CASSAGTGAIFF
TRBV18	-	many	TRBJ2-3	TGTGCCAGCTCACCACCGTCGGATAAAGATACGCAGTATTTT	CASSPPSDKDTQYF
TRBV29-1	-	many	TRBJ1-4	TGCAGCGTTGAAGAGGGGAATGGCGAAAAACTGTTTTTT	CSVEEGNGEKLFF
TRBV29-1	-	many	TRBJ2-1	TGCAGCGTTCGCACCACAGGGACCGGATTTAATGAGCAGTTCTTC	CSVRTTGTGFNEQFF
TRBV29-1	TRBD2	few	TRBJ2-5	TGCAGCGTTGTCGGGCTAGCGGGAGGAGGGACCCAGTACTTC	CSVVGLAGGGTQYF
TRBV10-3	-	few	TRBJ2-3	TGTGCCATCACCCGGACTGAGCGGAGAGATACGCAGTATTTT	CAITRTERRDTQYF
TRBV6-1	-	few	TRBJ2-1	TGTGCCAGCGTCCGTAACCAGGTATCCTACAATGAGCAGTTCTTC	CASVRNQVSYNEQFF
TRBV29-1	-	many	TRBJ2-1	TGCAGCGTACCTAGCCTAGCGCATAGCTCCTACAATGAGCAGTTCTTC	CSVPSLAHSSYNEQFF
TRBV29-1	-	-	TRBJ1-1	TGCAGCGCCGGGGGCTATGTCGACACTGAAGCTTTCTTT	CSAGGYVDTEAFF
TRBV12-3/TRBV12-4	TRBD2	many	TRBJ2-3	TGTGCCAGCAGGGGGACTAGCGGGAGAGCCACAGATACGCAGTATTTT	CASRGTSGRATDTQYF
TRBV28	TRBD2	-	TRBJ2-1	TGTGCCAGCAGTTCGCGGGAGGCGAGCTCCTACAATGAGCAGTTCTTC	CASSSREASSYNEQFF
TRBV28	-	few	TRBJ2-7	TGTGCCAGCAGCCGTACAGGACCCCCGGAGCAGTACTTC	CASSRTGPPEQYF
TRBV23-1	-	-	TRBJ2-4	TGCGCCAGCAGTCACTCAACAGGGCAAGTAGCCAAAAACATTCAGTACTTC	CASSHSTGQVAKNIQYF
TRBV5-1	TRBD2	-	TRBJ2-7	TGCGCCAGCAGCGGGACTAGCGGTGCCTACGAGCAGTACTTC	CASSGTSGAYEQYF
TRBV20-1	TRBD2	-	TRBJ2-1	TGCAGTGCTAGAGTAGGGCGGGGGGCCTACAATGAGCAGTTCTTC	CSARVGRGAYNEQFF